These T cell receptor beta chains were read from a single sample in a study of blood T cell repertoires in COVID-19. The assay was immunoSEQ multiplex PCR, and TCRdb's table has in-frame clones only and misses some. This repertoire shows around 240,000 clones, roughly 84% found once; its top ten account for 6% to 9.5%. Source material: peripheral blood. The receptors come from a woman aged 45-59 years with acute or convalescent COVID-19. Both conserved end residues are part of each CDR3.

j_call | v_call | cdr3_aa
TRBJ1-5 | TRBV6-5 | CASRNRGSNQPQHF
TRBJ1-1 | TRBV11-3 | CASSSDRGVAFF
TRBJ1-1 | TRBV6-5 | CASTSRGGAFEAFF
TRBJ1-2 | TRBV6-5 | CASSYHQASNYGYTF
TRBJ2-1 | TRBV5-4 | CASNTLASSYNEQFF
TRBJ2-3 | TRBV2 | CASSSGPGADTQYF
TRBJ1-6 | TRBV2 | CASMGGQGKGSPLHF
TRBJ2-5 | TRBV3-1/TRBV3-2 | CASSDSGTVGTQYF
TRBJ1-1 | TRBV4-2 | CASSQDPQVGTEAFF
TRBJ1-1 | TRBV19 | CASSRLQGAGTEAFF
TRBJ2-7 | TRBV19 | CASSGGVSYEQYF
TRBJ1-1 | TRBV12-3/TRBV12-4 | CASSLRENTEAFF
TRBJ1-1 | TRBV10-2 | CASKVASNTEAFF
TRBJ2-7 | TRBV5-1 | CASRAPDSSYEQYF
TRBJ1-4 | TRBV28 | CASTSGGTLFF
TRBJ2-1 | TRBV5-1 | CASSVGGEYNEQFF
TRBJ1-1 | TRBV11-2 | CASSLGTGGAFF
TRBJ2-5 | TRBV6-2/TRBV6-3 | CASSSGSPDQYF
TRBJ2-7 | TRBV19 | CASSITGDTYEQYF
TRBJ1-2 | TRBV7-9 | CASSLGQVYTF
TRBJ2-1 | TRBV9 | CASSVVAGGLGEQFF
TRBJ1-4 | TRBV6-6 | CASTATGHGEKLFF
TRBJ1-5 | TRBV9 | CASSVSGQGDQPQHF
TRBJ2-7 | TRBV11-2 | CASSPGGTSRYEQYF
TRBJ2-3 | TRBV19 | CASSYGLAGVTDTQYF
TRBJ2-5 | TRBV20-1 | CSASMETQYF
TRBJ2-3 | TRBV4-2 | CASSQEVSAAATGTDTQYF
TRBJ2-1 | TRBV7-2 | CASSRNPRVGSYNEQFF
TRBJ2-3 | TRBV28 | CASSYLAGTPRADTQYF
TRBJ1-4 | TRBV12-3/TRBV12-4 | CASSRTGGEKLFF
TRBJ1-5 | TRBV20-1 | CSANSFGPQHF
TRBJ1-6 | TRBV28 | CASSSPQGADSPLHF
TRBJ1-2 | TRBV19 | CASSNRGRDGYGYTF
TRBJ2-2 | TRBV6-1 | CASSDRPFANTGELFF
TRBJ2-7 | TRBV28 | CASSSRGEQYF
TRBJ1-2 | TRBV4-3 | CASSQGQGYGYTF
TRBJ1-3 | TRBV30 | CAWSVQGANTIYF
TRBJ2-1 | TRBV5-8 | CASSKTGLAAPNEQFF
TRBJ1-5 | TRBV6-2/TRBV6-3 | CASSKIGAHQPQHF
TRBJ2-2 | TRBV5-4 | CASSLERGSNTGELFF
TRBJ2-2 | TRBV29-1 | CSVRTGTGSTGELFF
TRBJ1-5 | TRBV28 | CASSLLTGVNQPQHF
TRBJ2-5 | TRBV5-4 | CASSLASRYQETQYF
TRBJ1-1 | TRBV19 | CASSRRSDFTEAFF
TRBJ1-3 | TRBV15 | CATSRRQGAGSGNTIYF
TRBJ2-7 | TRBV5-4 | CASSSGGRFYEQYF
TRBJ1-1 | TRBV25-1 | CASSDFTGTEAFF
TRBJ2-3 | TRBV3-1/TRBV3-2 | CASRGQNTDTQYF